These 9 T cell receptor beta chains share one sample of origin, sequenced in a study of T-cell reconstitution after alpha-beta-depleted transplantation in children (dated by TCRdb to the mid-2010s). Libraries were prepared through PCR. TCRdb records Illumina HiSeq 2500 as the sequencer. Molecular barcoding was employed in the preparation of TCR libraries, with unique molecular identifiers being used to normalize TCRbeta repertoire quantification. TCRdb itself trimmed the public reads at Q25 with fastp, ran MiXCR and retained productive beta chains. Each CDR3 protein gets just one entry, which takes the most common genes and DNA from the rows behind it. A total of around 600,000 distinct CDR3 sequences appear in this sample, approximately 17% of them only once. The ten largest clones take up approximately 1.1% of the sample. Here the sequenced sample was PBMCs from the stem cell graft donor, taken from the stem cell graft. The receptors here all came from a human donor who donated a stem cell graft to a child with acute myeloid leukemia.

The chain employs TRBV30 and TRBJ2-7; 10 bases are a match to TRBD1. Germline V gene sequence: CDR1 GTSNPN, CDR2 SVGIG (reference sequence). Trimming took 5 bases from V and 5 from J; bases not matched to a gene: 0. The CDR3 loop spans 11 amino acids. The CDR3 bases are TGTGCCTGGGGGACAGGGGACGAGCAGTACTTC. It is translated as CAWGTGDEQYF.

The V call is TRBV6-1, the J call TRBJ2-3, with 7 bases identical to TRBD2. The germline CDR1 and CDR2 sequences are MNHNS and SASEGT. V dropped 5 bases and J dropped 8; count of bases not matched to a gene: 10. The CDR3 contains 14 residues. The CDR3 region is CASSPGGGRGTQYF. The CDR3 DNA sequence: TGTGCCAGCAGTCCGGGAGGAGGAAGGGGTACGCAGTATTTT.

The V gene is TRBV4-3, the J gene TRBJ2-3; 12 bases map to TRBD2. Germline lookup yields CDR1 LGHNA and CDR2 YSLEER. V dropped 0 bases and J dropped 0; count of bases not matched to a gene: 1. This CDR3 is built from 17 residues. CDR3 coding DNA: TGCGCCAGCAGCCAAGATGGACTAGCGGGGAGCACAGATACGCAGTATTTT. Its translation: CASSQDGLAGSTDTQYF.

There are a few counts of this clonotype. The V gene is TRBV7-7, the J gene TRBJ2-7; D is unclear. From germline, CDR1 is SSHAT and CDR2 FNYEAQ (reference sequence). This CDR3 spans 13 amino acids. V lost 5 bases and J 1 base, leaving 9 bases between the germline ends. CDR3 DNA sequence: TGTGCCAGCAGCATGTACCTTTCCTACGAGCAGTACTTC. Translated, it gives CASSMYLSYEQYF.

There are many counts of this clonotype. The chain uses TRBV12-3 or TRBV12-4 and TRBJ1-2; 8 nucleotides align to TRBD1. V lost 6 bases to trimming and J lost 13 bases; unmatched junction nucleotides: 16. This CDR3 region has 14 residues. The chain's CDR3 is CASRSGGPTSTRTF. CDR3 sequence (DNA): TGTGCCAGCAGGTCAGGGGGCCCCACCTCTACACGCACCTTC.

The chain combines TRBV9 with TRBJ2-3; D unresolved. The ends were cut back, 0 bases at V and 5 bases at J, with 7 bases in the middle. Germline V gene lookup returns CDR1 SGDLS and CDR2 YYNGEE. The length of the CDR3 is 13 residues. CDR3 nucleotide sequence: TGTGCCAGCAGCGTAGCTACGAGAGATACGCAGTATTTT. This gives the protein CASSVATRDTQYF.

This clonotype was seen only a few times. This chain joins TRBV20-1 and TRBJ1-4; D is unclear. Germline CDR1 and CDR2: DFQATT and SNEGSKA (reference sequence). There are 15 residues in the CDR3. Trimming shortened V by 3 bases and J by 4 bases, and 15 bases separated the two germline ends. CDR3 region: CSARGSRLINEKLFF. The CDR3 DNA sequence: TGCAGTGCTAGGGGATCGCGGCTGATTAATGAAAAACTGTTTTTT.

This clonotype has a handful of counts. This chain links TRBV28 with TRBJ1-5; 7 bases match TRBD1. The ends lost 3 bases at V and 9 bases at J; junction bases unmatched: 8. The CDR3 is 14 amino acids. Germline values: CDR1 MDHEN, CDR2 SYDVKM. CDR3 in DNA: TGTGCCAGCAGTTTGAAGGGGGCCGATCGGCCCCAGCATTTT. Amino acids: CASSLKGADRPQHF. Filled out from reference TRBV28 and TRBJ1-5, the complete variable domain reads DVKVTQSSRYLVKRTGEKVFLECVQDMDHENMFWYRQDPGLGLRLIYFSYDVKMKEKGDIPEGYSVSREKKERFSLILESASTNQTSMYLCASSLKGADRPQHFGDGTRLSIL.

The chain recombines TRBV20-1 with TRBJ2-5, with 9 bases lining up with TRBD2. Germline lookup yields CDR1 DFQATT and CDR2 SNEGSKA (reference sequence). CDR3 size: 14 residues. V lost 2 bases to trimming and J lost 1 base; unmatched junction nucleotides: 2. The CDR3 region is CSARLAGIQETQYF. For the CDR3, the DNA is TGCAGTGCTAGACTAGCGGGGATCCAAGAGACCCAGTACTTC.